What follows are 5 T cell receptor beta chains derived from one specimen sequenced in a study of blood T cell repertoires in COVID-19 (dated by TCRdb to 2020 to 2021). The library was built by means of the immunoSEQ multiplex PCR assay. Entries here come from immuneACCESS through TCRdb and include only in-frame sequences with V and J called. Some clones fail to appear in such tables; in the studies checked, an unresolved V gene covers under half of the shortfall, and the cause of the remainder is unknown. Within this sample are about 350,000 clones, with less than 90% of them counted one time only. The ten largest clonotypes hold under 3% of the sample. Sequencing was carried out using PBMCs or T cells enriched from blood (not recorded which). The receptors were gathered from a woman aged 25 to 39 who had recovered from COVID-19.

The rearrangement links TRBV24-1 to TRBJ1-1; 10 positions agree with TRBD1. Looked up from germline, CDR1 is KGHDR and CDR2 is SFDVKD. The CDR3 consists of 17 residues. Trimming took 7 bases from V and 3 from J; bases not matched to a gene: 13. The CDR3 DNA is TGTGCCACCAGGAGCTCGACAGGGGGCGTAGGGGACACTGAAGCTTTCTTT. As protein: CATRSSTGGVGDTEAFF.

This rearrangement joins TRBV12-5 to TRBJ1-5; D remains ambiguous. The CDR3 is made up of 13 amino acids. The germline CDR1 and CDR2 sequences are LGHNT and FRNRAP. Trimming stripped 7 bases from V and 2 bases from J, with 9 bases between. CDR3 loop: CASDGKGNQPQHF. The CDR3 nucleotides read TGTGCTAGTGACGGGAAGGGCAATCAGCCCCAGCATTTT.

This chain links TRBV6-5 with TRBJ1-6, with TRBD1 as a possible D gene (6 bases). With 6 bases removed from V and 11 bases from J, the gap between germline ends came to 8 bases. CDR3 length: 11 amino acids. Germline V gene sequence: CDR1 MNHEY, CDR2 SVGAGI. The CDR3 protein is CASRQGTPLHF. In DNA form, the CDR3 reads TGTGCCAGCAGGCAGGGGACACCCCTCCACTTT.

This chain connects TRBV5-1 to TRBJ1-1, with a weak D call TRBD1 (5 bases). CDR3 length equals 13 residues. The V end lost 4 bases, the J end lost 3 bases, and 10 bases lay between the germline ends. Germline-derived CDR1 and CDR2 are SGHRS and YFSETQ. Here the CDR3 DNA reads TGCGCCAGCAGCCCCCCCAGGGACACTGAAGCTTTCTTT. It codes for CASSPPRDTEAFF.

The chain recombines TRBV2 with TRBJ2-2; 9 bases map to TRBD2. J gave up 0 bases and V 2 bases, and 7 bases lay outside the gene matches. This CDR3 contains 18 residues. Germline CDR1 SNHLY, CDR2 FYNNEI. CDR3 region: CASSEFASGDPNTGELFF. DNA for the CDR3: TGTGCCAGCAGTGAATTTGCTAGCGGGGACCCGAACACCGGGGAGCTGTTTTTT. The full variable domain, with the rest looked up from reference TRBV2 and TRBJ2-2, is EPEVTQTPSHQVTQMGQEVILRCVPISNHLYFYWYRQILGQKVEFLVSFYNNEISEKSEIFDDQFSVERPDGSNFTLKIRSTKLEDSAMYFCASSEFASGDPNTGELFFGEGSRLTVL.